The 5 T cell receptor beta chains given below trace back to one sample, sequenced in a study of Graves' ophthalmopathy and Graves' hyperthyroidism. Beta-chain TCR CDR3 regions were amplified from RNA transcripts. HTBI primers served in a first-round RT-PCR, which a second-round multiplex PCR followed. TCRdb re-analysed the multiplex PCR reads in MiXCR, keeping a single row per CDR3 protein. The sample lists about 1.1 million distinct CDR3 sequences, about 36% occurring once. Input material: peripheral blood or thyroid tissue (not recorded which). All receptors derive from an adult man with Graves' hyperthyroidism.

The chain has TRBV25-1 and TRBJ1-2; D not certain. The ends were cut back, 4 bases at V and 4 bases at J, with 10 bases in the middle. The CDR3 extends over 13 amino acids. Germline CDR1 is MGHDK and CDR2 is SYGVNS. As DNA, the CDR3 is TGTGCCAGCAGTGGTCGGGGTTCCTATGGCTACACCTTC. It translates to CASSGRGSYGYTF.

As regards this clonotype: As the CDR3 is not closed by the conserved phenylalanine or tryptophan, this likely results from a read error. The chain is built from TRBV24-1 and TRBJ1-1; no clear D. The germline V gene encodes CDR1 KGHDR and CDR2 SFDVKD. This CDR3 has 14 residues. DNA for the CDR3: TGTGCCAGCAGTCCAGACGTTCGGAACACTGAAGCTTTCCTT. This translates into CASSPDVRNTEAFL.

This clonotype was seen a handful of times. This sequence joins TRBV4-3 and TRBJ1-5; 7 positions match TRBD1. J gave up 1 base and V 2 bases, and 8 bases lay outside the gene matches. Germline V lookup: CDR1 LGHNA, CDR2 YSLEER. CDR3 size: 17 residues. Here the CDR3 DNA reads TGCGCCAGCAGCCAAAGGGACGGAGGGGGCAGCAATCAGCCCCAGCATTTT. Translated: CASSQRDGGGSNQPQHF.

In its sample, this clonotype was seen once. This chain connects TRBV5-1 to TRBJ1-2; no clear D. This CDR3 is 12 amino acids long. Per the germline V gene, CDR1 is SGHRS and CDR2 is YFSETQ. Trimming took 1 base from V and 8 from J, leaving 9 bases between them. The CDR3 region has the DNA TGCGCCAGCAGCTTGAATGAGGGCGGCTACACCTTC. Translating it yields CASSLNEGGYTF.

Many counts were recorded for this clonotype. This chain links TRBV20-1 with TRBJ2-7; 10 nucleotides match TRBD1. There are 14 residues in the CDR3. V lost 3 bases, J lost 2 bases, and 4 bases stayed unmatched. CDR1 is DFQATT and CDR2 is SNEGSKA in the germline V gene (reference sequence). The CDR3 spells CSARGTGEPYEQYF. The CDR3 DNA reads TGCAGTGCTAGGGGGACAGGGGAACCCTACGAGCAGTACTTC.